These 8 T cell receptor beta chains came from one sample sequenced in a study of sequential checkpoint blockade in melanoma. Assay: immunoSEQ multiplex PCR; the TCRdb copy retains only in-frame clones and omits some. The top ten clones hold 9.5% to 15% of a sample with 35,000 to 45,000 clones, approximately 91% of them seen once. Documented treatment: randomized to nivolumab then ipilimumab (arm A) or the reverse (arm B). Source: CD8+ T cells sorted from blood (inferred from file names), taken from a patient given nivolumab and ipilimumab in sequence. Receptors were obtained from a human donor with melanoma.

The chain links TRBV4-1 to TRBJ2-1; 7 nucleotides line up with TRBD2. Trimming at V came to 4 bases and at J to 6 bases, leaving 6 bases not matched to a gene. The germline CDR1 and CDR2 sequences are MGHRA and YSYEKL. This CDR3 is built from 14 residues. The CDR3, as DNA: TGCGCCAGCAGCCCGCGGGCGGGAGTCAATGAGCAGTTCTTC. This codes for CASSPRAGVNEQFF.

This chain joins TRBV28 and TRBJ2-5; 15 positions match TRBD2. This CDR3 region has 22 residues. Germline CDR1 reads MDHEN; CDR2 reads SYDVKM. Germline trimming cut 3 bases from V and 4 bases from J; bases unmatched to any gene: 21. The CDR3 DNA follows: TGTGCCAGCAGTTTCCCCGGACCGCTCTCAAGTTGGACTAGCGGGAGGGCAGAGACCCAGTACTTC. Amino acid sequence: CASSFPGPLSSWTSGRAETQYF.

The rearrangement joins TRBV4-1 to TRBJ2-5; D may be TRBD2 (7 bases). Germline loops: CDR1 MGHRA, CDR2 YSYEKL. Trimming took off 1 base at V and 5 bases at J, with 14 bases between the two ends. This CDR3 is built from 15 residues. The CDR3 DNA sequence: TGCGCCAGCAGCCAAGTTGCGGGGGCGGGGGAGACCCAGTACTTC. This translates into CASSQVAGAGETQYF.

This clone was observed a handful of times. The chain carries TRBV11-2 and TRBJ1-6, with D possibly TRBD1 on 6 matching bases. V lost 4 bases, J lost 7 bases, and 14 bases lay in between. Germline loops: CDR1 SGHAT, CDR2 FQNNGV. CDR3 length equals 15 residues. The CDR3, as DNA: TGTGCCAGCAGCTACCACGGGACATCGAATTCACCCCTCCACTTT. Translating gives CASSYHGTSNSPLHF. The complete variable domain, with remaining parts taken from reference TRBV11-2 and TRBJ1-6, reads EAGVAQSPRYKIIEKRQSVAFWCNPISGHATLYWYQQILGQGPKLLIQFQNNGVVDDSQLPKDRFSAERLKGVDSTLKIQPAKLEDSAVYLCASSYHGTSNSPLHFGNGTRLTVT.

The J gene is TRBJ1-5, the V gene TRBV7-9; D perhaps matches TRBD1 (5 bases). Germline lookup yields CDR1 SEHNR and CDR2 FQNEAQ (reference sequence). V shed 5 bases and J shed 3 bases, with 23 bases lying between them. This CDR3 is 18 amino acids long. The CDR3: CASSGLREAGPFNQPQHF. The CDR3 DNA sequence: TGTGCCAGCAGCGGACTGAGGGAGGCGGGGCCTTTCAATCAGCCCCAGCATTTT.

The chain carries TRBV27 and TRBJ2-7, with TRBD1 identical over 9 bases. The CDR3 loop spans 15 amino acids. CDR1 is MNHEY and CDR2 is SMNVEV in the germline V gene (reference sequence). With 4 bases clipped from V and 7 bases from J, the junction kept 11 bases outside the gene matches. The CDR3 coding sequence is TGTGCCAGCAGTTACACGGGACAGGGATGGGTAGAGCAGTACTTC. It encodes CASSYTGQGWVEQYF.

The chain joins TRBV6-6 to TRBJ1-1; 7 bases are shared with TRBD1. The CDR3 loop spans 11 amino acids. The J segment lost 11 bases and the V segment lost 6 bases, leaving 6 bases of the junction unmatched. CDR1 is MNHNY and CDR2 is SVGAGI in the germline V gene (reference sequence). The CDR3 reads CASSSGGSAFF. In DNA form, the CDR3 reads TGTGCCAGCAGCTCAGGGGGAAGTGCTTTCTTT.

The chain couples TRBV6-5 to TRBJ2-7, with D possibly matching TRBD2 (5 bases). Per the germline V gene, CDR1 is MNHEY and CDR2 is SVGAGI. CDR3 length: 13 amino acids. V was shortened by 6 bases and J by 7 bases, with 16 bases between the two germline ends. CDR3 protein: CASSPGPRGEQYF. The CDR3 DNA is TGTGCCAGCAGCCCCGGACCCCGGGGAGAGCAGTACTTC.